These 23 T cell receptor beta chains originate from one sample sequenced in a study of blood T cell repertoires in COVID-19 (dated by TCRdb to the early 2020s). Library method: the immunoSEQ multiplex PCR assay. The source is immuneACCESS, and TCRdb retained only in-frame sequences with V and J called. Part of the clones is not carried over; for the studies checked, unresolved V genes explain less than half of this, and the remainder is unexplained. The sample has 300,000 to 350,000 clones on record, 87% of them singletons. In total, the top ten clones hold about 2% of the sample. The sequenced sample was peripheral blood. The receptors stem from a man between 18 and 29 years old with active or convalescent COVID-19.

The chain has TRBV27 and TRBJ2-3, with D perhaps TRBD2 (5 bases). Trimming took 3 bases from V and 2 from J, leaving 12 bases between them. The CDR3 loop spans 15 amino acids. Per the germline V gene, CDR1 is MNHEY and CDR2 is SMNVEV (reference sequence). The DNA of the CDR3 is TGTGCCAGCAGTTTCTCTCCGGGAAACACAGATACGCAGTATTTT. It translates to CASSFSPGNTDTQYF.

The chain employs TRBV9 and TRBJ1-1; the D gene is possibly TRBD1 (6 bases). The CDR3 runs 15 residues. V was trimmed by 3 bases and J by 0 bases, leaving 12 bases between them. Looked up from germline, CDR1 is SGDLS and CDR2 is YYNGEE. CDR3 amino acids: CASSATGRLNTEAFF. CDR3 coding DNA: TGTGCCAGCAGCGCAACAGGGCGCTTGAACACTGAAGCTTTCTTT.

The rearrangement uses TRBV4-2 and TRBJ2-2; D not resolved. CDR1 and CDR2 (germline): LGHNA, YNFKEQ. V lost 5 bases and J 0 bases, leaving 25 bases between the germline ends. The CDR3 has 20 residues. The CDR3 DNA sequence: TGTGCCAGCAGCACCCCCCCCCGGAGAGGAGCAGTTCCGAACACCGGGGAGCTGTTTTTT. Its protein product is CASSTPPRRGAVPNTGELFF.

The V call is TRBV9, the J call TRBJ2-3; 7 bases align to TRBD2. The CDR3 is made up of 17 amino acids. The germline CDR1 and CDR2 sequences are SGDLS and YYNGEE. V was clipped by 1 base and J by 1 base; unmatched bases: 9. CDR3 loop: CASSVLTGGVGTDTQYF. In DNA, the CDR3 is TGTGCCAGCAGCGTATTGACGGGAGGAGTTGGCACAGATACGCAGTATTTT.

CDR3 nucleotides: TGTGCCAGCAGCAGCGCCACTAGCGACTGGGGAAAAGCGACCTACAATGAGCAGTTCTTC. This codes for CASSSATSDWGKATYNEQFF. The rearrangement links TRBV3-1 (or the pseudogene TRBV3-2) to TRBJ2-1; 7 bases are shared with TRBD2. Germline V gives CDR1 LGHDT, CDR2 YNNKEL (reference sequence). The CDR3 contains 20 residues. J was trimmed by 2 bases and V by 5 bases; bases with no gene match: 21.

The chain links TRBV3-1 (or the pseudogene TRBV3-2) to TRBJ2-2; D may be TRBD1 (6 bases). Looked up from germline, CDR1 is LGHDT and CDR2 is YNNKEL (reference sequence). The CDR3 contains 17 residues. Trimming took off 1 base at V and 5 bases at J, with 17 bases between the two ends. The CDR3 coding sequence is TGTGCCAGCAGCCAAGTTGTTGCAGGGGCTTGGACCGGGGAGCTGTTTTTT. This translates into CASSQVVAGAWTGELFF.

The chain combines TRBV5-1 with TRBJ1-2; 9 bases fit TRBD1. J gave up 6 bases and V 5 bases, and 8 bases lay outside the gene matches. In germline, CDR1 is SGHRS, CDR2 YFSETQ. The CDR3 consists of 14 residues. This chain's CDR3 is CASRASGQGHGYTF. The CDR3 nucleotides are TGCGCCAGCAGGGCGTCGGGACAGGGCCATGGCTACACCTTC. Using reference TRBV5-1 and TRBJ1-2 for the parts outside the CDR3, the full variable domain is KAGVTQTPRYLIKTRGQQVTLSCSPISGHRSVSWYQQTPGQGLQFLFEYFSETQRNKGNFPGRFSGRQFSNSRSEMNVSTLELGDSALYLCASRASGQGHGYTFGSGTRLTVV.

The chain joins TRBV28 to TRBJ2-7; 10 nucleotides agree with TRBD2. J was trimmed by 3 bases and V by 6 bases; bases with no gene match: 14. Germline V lookup: CDR1 MDHEN, CDR2 SYDVKM. This CDR3 spans 17 amino acids. The CDR3 here is CASSLAPWTSGLYEQYF. CDR3 in DNA: TGTGCCAGCAGCTTGGCCCCCTGGACTAGCGGACTCTACGAGCAGTACTTC.

This chain connects TRBV14 to TRBJ2-5, with a tentative D call TRBD1 (5 bases). V gave up 1 base and J gave up 4 bases, with 13 bases separating them. CDR3 length: 15 amino acids. CDR1 is SGHDN, CDR2 FVKESK, per germline. CDR3 amino acids: CASSQVGRVGETQYF. The CDR3 DNA reads as TGTGCCAGCAGCCAAGTAGGCAGGGTAGGAGAGACCCAGTACTTC.

The J gene is TRBJ1-2, the V gene TRBV24-1; the match to TRBD1 covers 7 bases. V was clipped by 3 bases and J by 5 bases; unmatched bases: 5. Germline values: CDR1 KGHDR, CDR2 SFDVKD. The CDR3 is 14 amino acids. DNA for the CDR3: TGTGCCACCAGTGATGCACAGGGGACATATGGCTACACCTTC. This sequence encodes CATSDAQGTYGYTF.

The V call is TRBV6-5, the J call TRBJ2-1, with D possibly matching TRBD2 (6 bases). With 4 bases removed from V and 4 bases from J, the gap between germline ends came to 14 bases. From germline, CDR1 is MNHEY and CDR2 SVGAGI. The CDR3 length is 15 residues. CDR3 sequence: CASSSFLAGYNEQFF. DNA of the CDR3: TGTGCCAGCAGTTCCTTCCTGGCGGGGTACAATGAGCAGTTCTTC.

J is TRBJ1-2 and V is TRBV10-2; possibly TRBD1 for D (6 bases). The CDR3 consists of 13 residues. Trimming removed 6 bases from V and 4 bases from J, with 12 bases in between. Germline values: CDR1 WSHSY, CDR2 SAAADI. CDR3 region: CASRRGGSYGYTF. The CDR3 DNA sequence: TGCGCCAGCAGGAGGGGGGGCAGCTATGGCTACACCTTC.

V is TRBV6-2 or TRBV6-3 and J is TRBJ2-5, with TRBD2 matching over 13 bases. V was pared by 5 bases and J by 3 bases, with 9 bases of the junction left unmatched. CDR1 MNHEY and CDR2 SVGEGT come from the germline V gene. The CDR3 extends over 17 amino acids. The CDR3 DNA is TGTGCCAGCAGTCTTGGACTAGCGGGGGCCCCTGAAGAGACCCAGTACTTC. Encoded protein: CASSLGLAGAPEETQYF.

This clone was counted once. The rearrangement links TRBV13 to TRBJ2-3; 14 bases align to TRBD2. The germline V gene encodes CDR1 PRHDT and CDR2 FYEKMQ (reference sequence). This CDR3 comprises 13 residues. V shed 5 bases and J 14 bases; nucleotides not matched to a gene: 6. CDR3 amino acids: CASSLGTSGGRYF. The CDR3 DNA is TGTGCCAGCAGCCTCGGGACTAGCGGGGGTCGGTATTTT.

The sample holds a few counts of this clone. The chain is built from TRBV7-9 and TRBJ1-2; weak D call: TRBD1 (5 bases). V shed 2 bases and J shed 2 bases, with 12 bases lying between them. The length of the CDR3 is 15 residues. CDR1 is SEHNR, CDR2 FQNEAQ, per germline (reference sequence). The CDR3 nucleotides read TGTGCCAGCAGCTTATCAGGGTGGGGCAACTATGGCTACACCTTC. Residues: CASSLSGWGNYGYTF.

The CDR3 region is CATSDLGGAQHF. The CDR3 region has the DNA TGTGCCACCAGTGACCTAGGGGGGGCCCAGCATTTT. This chain connects TRBV24-1 to TRBJ1-5, with D possibly TRBD1 on 6 matching bases. This CDR3 is built from 12 residues. Germline V CDR1 and CDR2: KGHDR, SFDVKD. V shed 4 bases and J shed 11 bases, with 11 bases lying between them.

This chain links TRBV6-6 with TRBJ1-5; 10 bases fit TRBD1. There are 13 residues in the CDR3. The V and J ends lost 11 bases and 5 bases, in that order; junction bases with no gene match: 6. Germline values: CDR1 MNHNY, CDR2 SVGAGI (reference sequence). This CDR3 is CAVRDRGYQPQHF. DNA for the CDR3: TGTGCCGTCCGGGACAGGGGTTATCAGCCCCAGCATTTT.

The gene calls are TRBV4-1 and TRBJ2-5; the match to TRBD2 covers 12 bases. V lost 1 base and J lost 3; bases outside the gene matches: 0. The CDR3 contains 15 residues. From germline, CDR1 is MGHRA and CDR2 YSYEKL. The CDR3 protein is CASSQGLAGEETQYF. The CDR3 bases are TGCGCCAGCAGCCAAGGACTAGCGGGAGAAGAGACCCAGTACTTC.

This sequence joins TRBV3-1 (or the pseudogene TRBV3-2) and TRBJ2-2, with D tentatively TRBD1 (5 bases). This CDR3 has 14 residues. V shed 4 bases and J shed 6 bases, with 12 bases lying between them. From germline, CDR1 is LGHDT and CDR2 YNNKEL (reference sequence). The CDR3 DNA reads as TGTGCCAGCAGCCCCTCCCCAGGGCCCGGGGAGCTGTTTTTT. Translated, it gives CASSPSPGPGELFF.

The genes are TRBV9 and TRBJ2-5; 8 positions match TRBD2. CDR1 and CDR2 (germline): SGDLS, YYNGEE. There are 14 residues in the CDR3. Trimming took 0 bases from V and 8 from J; bases not matched to a gene: 6. DNA for the CDR3: TGTGCCAGCAGCGTAGCTAGCGGGCACGTCACCCAGTACTTC. It codes for CASSVASGHVTQYF. Complete variable domain (other parts from reference TRBV9 and TRBJ2-5): DSGVTQTPKHLITATGQRVTLRCSPRSGDLSVYWYQQSLDQGLQFLIQYYNGEERAKGNILERFSAQQFPDLHSELNLSSLELGDSALYFCASSVASGHVTQYFGPGTRLLVL.

The chain has TRBV7-2 and TRBJ1-2; 7 nucleotides line up with TRBD1. V lost 5 bases and J lost 4; bases outside the gene matches: 7. The CDR3 is 14 amino acids. The germline V gene encodes CDR1 SGHTA and CDR2 FQGNSA. The CDR3 DNA sequence: TGTGCCAGCAGCCAAGCCGGGACAGTCTATGGCTACACCTTC. Translated, it gives CASSQAGTVYGYTF.

This sequence joins TRBV4-2 and TRBJ1-4; D is undetermined. Germline CDR1 LGHNA, CDR2 YNFKEQ. The CDR3 covers 13 residues. Trimming took 1 base from V and 8 from J, leaving 8 bases between them. As DNA, the CDR3 is TGTGCCAGCAGCCAAGTCCGCGGGGAAAAACTGTTTTTT. Protein product: CASSQVRGEKLFF.

This chain joins TRBV13 and TRBJ2-2; 7 bases map to TRBD1. The CDR3 spans 16 residues. The trim removed 4 bases at V and 0 bases at J, leaving 5 bases unmatched. Germline CDR1 PRHDT, CDR2 FYEKMQ (reference sequence). CDR3 sequence reads: CASSSDRTTNTGELFF. In nucleotides, the CDR3 is TGTGCCAGCAGCTCGGACAGGACCACGAACACCGGGGAGCTGTTTTTT.